The next 2 T cell receptor beta chains were all read from a single sample in a study of OX40 agonist ivuxolimab in advanced cancers. Produced via immunoSEQ multiplex PCR; TCRdb's table is partial and in-frame only. The table records 45,000 to 55,000 clones, around 81% of them present only once. Specimen: CD4+ or CD8+ T cells sorted from blood, collected in a trial of the OX40 agonist ivuxolimab. These receptors came from an adult with an advanced solid tumor such as melanoma, head and neck, liver or kidney cancer.

The V gene is TRBV27, the J gene TRBJ1-4; D unresolved. Germline loops: CDR1 MNHEY, CDR2 SMNVEV (reference sequence). The CDR3 is 13 residues long. The ends were cut back, 4 bases at V and 6 bases at J, with 9 bases in the middle. CDR3 DNA sequence: TGTGCCAGCAGTTATACAGCGGATGAAAAACTGTTTTTT. It codes for CASSYTADEKLFF.

The chain carries TRBV28 and TRBJ1-1; D is unresolved. There are 14 residues in the CDR3. Per germline, CDR1 MDHEN and CDR2 SYDVKM. Trimming took off 3 bases at V and 4 bases at J, with 12 bases between the two ends. The CDR3 DNA sequence: TGTGCCAGCAGTTTTCACTCGCCGGGCACTGAAGCTTTCTTT. Its translation: CASSFHSPGTEAFF.